The present TCR beta chain was sequenced within a study of OX40 agonist ivuxolimab in advanced cancers. Across the whole study: With ivuxolimab, an agonistic anti-OX40 (CD134) antibody, patients were treated. The study gave patients intravenous ivuxolimab at 0.01 to 10 mg/kg every 2 weeks. Patients treated during dose escalation were battling hepatocellular carcinoma, melanoma, renal cell or head and neck cancer. Regarding the study as a whole: Among some nonresponders, normalized T-cell clonal expansion was also low.

Assay used: immunoSEQ multiplex PCR; TCRdb lists only in-frame clones, some missing. This sample carries tens of thousands of clones, roughly nine tenths of them seen once, and the ten largest clones take roughly an eighth. V was cut by 6 bases and J by 2 bases, with 16 bases left in between. This CDR3 has 15 amino acids. Germline CDR1 is MNHNY and CDR2 is SVGAGI (reference sequence). Regarding this clone: The target antigen is unknown.

The TCR sequence derives from an adult with an advanced solid tumor such as melanoma, head and neck, liver or kidney cancer. The sequenced sample was CD4+ or CD8+ T cells sorted from blood, obtained in a trial of the OX40 agonist ivuxolimab. The J gene is TRBJ1-2, the V gene TRBV6-6, with D maybe TRBD1 (5 bases). The CDR3 protein is CASSKIRAGNYGYTF. CDR3 coding DNA: TGTGCCAGCAGCAAGATTCGGGCAGGGAACTATGGCTACACCTTC.